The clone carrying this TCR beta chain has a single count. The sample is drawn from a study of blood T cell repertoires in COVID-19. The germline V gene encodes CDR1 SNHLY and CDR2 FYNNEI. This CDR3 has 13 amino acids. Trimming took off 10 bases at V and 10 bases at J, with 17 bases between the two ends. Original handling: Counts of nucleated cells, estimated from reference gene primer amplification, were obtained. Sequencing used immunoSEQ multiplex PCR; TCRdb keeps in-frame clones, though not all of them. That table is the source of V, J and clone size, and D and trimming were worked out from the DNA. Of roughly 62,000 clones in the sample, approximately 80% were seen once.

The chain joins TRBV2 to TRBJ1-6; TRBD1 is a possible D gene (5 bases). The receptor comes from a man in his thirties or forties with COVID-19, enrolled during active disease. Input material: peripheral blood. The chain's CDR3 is CATTISTGSPLHF. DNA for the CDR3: TGTGCCACCACCATCTCAACAGGATCACCCCTCCACTTT.